This TCR beta chain was identified in a study of T cell changes during pregnancy in multiple sclerosis. Clones were sequenced by immunoSEQ multiplex PCR, and TCRdb holds only the in-frame ones, with some missing. The repertoire consists of around 69,000 clones, with roughly 90% occurring once and the leading ten covering less than 2.5%. This receptor was taken from a female donor with multiple sclerosis, enrolled in a pregnancy study. Sequenced material: peripheral blood, taken in the first trimester of pregnancy.

The CDR3 sequence is CASRNWGLAGGTYEQYF. The CDR3 nucleotides are TGTGCCAGCAGAAACTGGGGACTAGCGGGAGGTACCTACGAGCAGTACTTC. This chain joins TRBV6-4 and TRBJ2-7, with TRBD2 matching over 15 bases. Germline V gene sequence: CDR1 MRHNA, CDR2 SNTAGT. With V trimmed by 6 bases and J by 2 bases, 8 bases remained unmatched. The CDR3 is 17 residues long.